Listed below are T cell receptor beta chains from one sample, sequenced in a study of blood T cells in healthy people across ages. MiXCR, applied by TCRdb to the 5' RACE reads, yields one record per CDR3 protein. The sample shows around 1.5 million distinct CDR3 sequences, around 59% of them seen only once. Material: blood. Every receptor here comes from a man younger than 30 in good health. CDR3s include the opening cysteine and the closing phenylalanine or tryptophan. D genes are given only for firm matches. The listing skips clone size in some rows; elsewhere it reads once, few, many or a size class.

j_call d_call cdr3_length clone_size v_call cdr3_nt cdr3_aa
TRBJ2-5 - 15 - TRBV5-1 TGCGCCAGCAGCTTGGATTCGTTGGCGATGGAGACCCAGTACTTC CASSLDSLAMETQYF
TRBJ2-5 - 15 - TRBV7-2 TGTGCCAGCAGCACCTCCGTGGCGGGTGAAGAGACCCAGTACTTC CASSTSVAGEETQYF
TRBJ2-4 - 14 many TRBV7-2 TGTGCCAGCAGCTTATTCGACAGGCAGGACATTCAGTACTTC CASSLFDRQDIQYF
TRBJ1-2 - 12 - TRBV20-1 TGCAGTGCTAGCGGCAGATTATATGGCTACACCTTC CSASGRLYGYTF
TRBJ2-4 TRBD2 15 - TRBV29-1 TGCAGCGTTGAAGATCTAGCGGGGGGGCTTGCCATTCAGTACTTC CSVEDLAGGLAIQYF
TRBJ1-5 - 13 - TRBV7-6 TGTGCCAGCAGCTTAAGGAAAGATCAGCCCCAGCATTTT CASSLRKDQPQHF
TRBJ1-1 TRBD1 13 - TRBV29-1 TGCAGCGTTGCCGCGACAGGGGCAGGTGAAGCTTTCTTT CSVAATGAGEAFF
TRBJ2-5 - 13 - TRBV3-1 TGTGCCAGCAGCCAAGAACAGTGGGAGACCCAGTACTTC CASSQEQWETQYF
TRBJ1-2 - 13 - TRBV6-1 TGTGCCAGCCGGAGGAGGGGCAGCTATGGCTACACCTTC CASRRRGSYGYTF
TRBJ1-2 TRBD1 13 - TRBV20-1 TGCAGTGCATCGACAGGGACTAACTATGGCTACACCTTC CSASTGTNYGYTF
TRBJ2-5 - 13 - TRBV6-5 TGTGCCACCACAAGGGAGGGGGTTGAGACCCAGTACTTC CATTREGVETQYF
TRBJ2-4 - 13 - TRBV20-1 TGCAGTGCTAGAGACCTAGCGCAAAACATTCAGTACTTC CSARDLAQNIQYF
TRBJ2-5 - 13 - TRBV7-9 TGTGCCAGCAGCTCGGGTAGCCTAGAGACCCAGTACTTC CASSSGSLETQYF
TRBJ2-3 - 14 - TRBV4-1 TGCGCCAGCAGCCAAGGGAGGAACACAGATACGCAGTATTTT CASSQGRNTDTQYF
TRBJ1-2 - 14 - TRBV12-3/TRBV12-4 TGTGCCAGCAGTTTAATAGGGGACAACTATGGCTACACCTTC CASSLIGDNYGYTF
TRBJ2-5 - 14 - TRBV4-2 TGTGCCAGCAGCCAAGATCTTCACAGGGCGACCCAGTACTTC CASSQDLHRATQYF
TRBJ2-7 TRBD1 15 - TRBV4-1 TGCGCCAGCAGCCAAGGACAGGGGGTGCCTGGAGAGCAGTACTTC CASSQGQGVPGEQYF
TRBJ2-7 TRBD1 16 once TRBV4-3 TGCGCCAGCAGCCAAGATTGGGGACAGGGAGCCTACGAGCAGTACTTC CASSQDWGQGAYEQYF
TRBJ1-4 TRBD1 18 few TRBV4-2 TGTGCCAGCAGCACCAGGACAGGGGAGATTGCAACTAATGAAAAACTGTTTTTT CASSTRTGEIATNEKLFF
TRBJ2-3 TRBD2 19 - TRBV25-1 TGTGCCAGCAGTGAAAACTTGGTTGTGGATAGCGGGAGGGCAGATACGCAGTATTTT CASSENLVVDSGRADTQYF
TRBJ2-1 - 15 once TRBV12-3/TRBV12-4 TGTGCCAGCAGTTTAGGGCGGGAAGCCTACAATGAGCAGTTCTTC CASSLGREAYNEQFF
TRBJ1-1 - 16 - TRBV4-1 TGCGCCAGCAGCCACTTTCCGGCAGGGATTTACGCTGAAGCTTTCTTT CASSHFPAGIYAEAFF
TRBJ2-5 - 14 few TRBV6-2/TRBV6-3 TGTGCCAGCAGTCACGGACTAACTGAAGAGACCCAGTACTTC CASSHGLTEETQYF
TRBJ2-1 TRBD1 17 - TRBV4-2 TGTGCCAGCAGCCAAGAGGACAGGGAGGAGGGATACAATGAGCAGTTCTTC CASSQEDREEGYNEQFF
TRBJ1-1 - 15 - TRBV4-1 TGCGCCAGCAGCCCTCTTGCTGAGTCGAACACTGAAGCTTTCTTT CASSPLAESNTEAFF
TRBJ2-5 - 15 few TRBV4-3 TGCGCCAGCAGCCAAGATCCTGTGGGGATGGAGACCCAGTACTTC CASSQDPVGMETQYF
TRBJ2-7 - 14 - TRBV5-1 TGCGCCAGCAGCTTTCGTGTGCAGAACTACGAGCAGTACTTC CASSFRVQNYEQYF
TRBJ2-7 TRBD1 13 - TRBV6-5 TGTGCCAGCACTCAGGGGGCGAGCTACGAGCAGTACTTC CASTQGASYEQYF
TRBJ1-4 - 14 - TRBV6-5 TGTGCCAGCAGACAGGGACTGGGGCATGAAAAACTGTTTTTT CASRQGLGHEKLFF
TRBJ2-7 - 15 once TRBV14 TGTGCCAGCAGCCAAATGTTCGGACAGCACTACGAGCAGTACTTC CASSQMFGQHYEQYF
TRBJ1-6 - 13 - TRBV7-9 TGTGCCAGCAGCTTATCACAGTCCTCACCCCTCCACTTT CASSLSQSSPLHF
TRBJ1-2 TRBD1 16 - TRBV4-3 TGCGCCAGCAGCCAAGATCCAATTACAGGGGTCTATGGCTACACCTTC CASSQDPITGVYGYTF
TRBJ2-3 - 15 few TRBV4-3 TGCGCCAGCAGCCAAGATACCCGGACAGAAGATACGCAGTATTTT CASSQDTRTEDTQYF
TRBJ1-6 - 13 - TRBV20-1 TGCAGTGCTCTAGGGCCCAATAATTCACCCCTCCACTTT CSALGPNNSPLHF
TRBJ2-7 - 13 many TRBV7-9 TGTGCCAGCAGCCCCGTCAGTTCCTACGAGCAGTACTTC CASSPVSSYEQYF
TRBJ2-5 - 13 - TRBV20-1 TGCAGTGCTAGAGATTGGGAGAGTGAGACCCAGTACTTC CSARDWESETQYF
TRBJ2-3 TRBD2 17 - TRBV6-1 TGTGCCAGCAGCCGGGCGGGGCTAGCGGGAGTAACAGATACGCAGTATTTT CASSRAGLAGVTDTQYF
TRBJ1-4 TRBD1 14 - TRBV12-3/TRBV12-4 TGTGCCAGCAGTCGGACAGGGGGAGGAGAAAAACTGTTTTTT CASSRTGGGEKLFF
TRBJ2-1 - 12 - TRBV7-2 TGTGCCAGCAGCTTAGGTCTAGATGTGCAGTTCTTC CASSLGLDVQFF
TRBJ2-5 - 14 few TRBV7-9 TGTGCCAGCAGCCCACGACAAATCCAAGAGACCCAGTACTTC CASSPRQIQETQYF
TRBJ1-1 - 16 - TRBV6-6 TGTGCCAGCAGCCTTCCCGGACTGAATCAGAACACTGAAGCTTTCTTT CASSLPGLNQNTEAFF
TRBJ2-7 - 12 - TRBV2 TGTGCCAGCAACACTCGAACCTACGAGCAGTACTTC CASNTRTYEQYF
TRBJ2-5 TRBD2 17 - TRBV28 TGTGCCAGCAGTTTAATGCTAGCGGCCCACGGGCGAGAGACCCAGTACTTC CASSLMLAAHGRETQYF
TRBJ2-7 - 14 few TRBV20-1 TGCAGTGCTCGCCGGACGGACGGTATAGTCGAGCAGTACTTC CSARRTDGIVEQYF
TRBJ1-2 TRBD1 12 - TRBV28 TGTGCCAGCATCGGGACAGTTGGTGGCTACACCTTC CASIGTVGGYTF
TRBJ2-1 TRBD1 15 - TRBV6-2/TRBV6-3 TGTGCCAGCAGTCCCCCCCGGACAGGTCACAATGAGCAGTTCTTC CASSPPRTGHNEQFF